The T cell receptor (beta chain) described here comes from a study of blood T cell repertoires in COVID-19. Study context: The origin of the acute and convalescent COVID-19 samples was the United States, Italy and Spain. T cells, B-cell-depleted T cells, or PBMCs provided the cDNA or gDNA that served as material.

Original processing methods: Estimated nucleated cell counts came from reference gene primer amplification. Some clones are missing from TCRdb's copy, which holds only in-frame ones; the method was immunoSEQ multiplex PCR. The V and J calls and clone size were taken over from that table, and D and trimming were inferred from the DNA. This table has about 140,000 clones, 70% to 90% appearing once. This CDR3 has 12 residues. Germline assignment: CDR1 SEHNR and CDR2 FQNEAQ (reference sequence). The ends were cut back, 7 bases at V and 10 bases at J, with 16 bases in the middle. This receptor was taken from a human donor in a cohort sampled during active COVID-19. The sequencing input was peripheral blood. The chain joins TRBV7-9 to TRBJ1-2, with D unclear. CDR3 nucleotide sequence: TGTGCCAGCAACGGTAGGGAGCCATCCTACACCTTC. It is translated as CASNGREPSYTF.